This record looks at one T cell receptor (beta chain) sequence and its context. The antigen is not known. The ends lost 2 bases at V and 3 bases at J; junction bases unmatched: 13. Germline CDR1 and CDR2: SEHNR and FQNEAQ (reference sequence). The CDR3 has 18 residues. These data belong to a study of cytomegalovirus exposure and HLA in healthy donors. Findings and caveats of the study: Another analysis was done later, and it associated around 15,000 TCR beta sequences with HLA alleles at 0.05 false discovery rate. In a later analysis, donors in an Asian-associated ancestry cluster reportedly had fewer N-insertions in productive TCRs than the cohort mean.

With 60 Vbeta and 13 Jbeta primers, the PCR was carried out. TCRdb's table, derived via immunoSEQ multiplex PCR, lists solely in-frame clones and lacks some. The sample includes some 170,000 clones, about 77% of them seen just once. The source material was PBMCs. The chain links TRBV7-9 to TRBJ1-5; 7 bases line up with TRBD1. The receptor was derived from a man aged 18 to 30 in good health and CMV-seropositive. This CDR3 is CASSLLARGTALNQPQHF. The CDR3 coding sequence is TGTGCCAGCAGCTTATTAGCGCGAGGGACAGCCCTCAATCAGCCCCAGCATTTT.